One sample yielded the 29 T cell receptor beta chains listed below, sequenced in a study of CD8+CD57+ T cells in acquired aplastic anemia. Genomic DNA served as template for TCR beta VDJ and CDR3 profiling. TCRdb fed the reads into MiXCR, producing one record per CDR3 protein. The sample contains roughly 180,000 distinct CDR3 sequences, over 60% of which appear only once. Specimen: sorted CD4+, CD8+, or CD8+CD57+ T cells (not recorded which) from PBMCs. These receptors all stem from a human donor with severe aplastic anemia or a healthy control (not recorded which).

The chain uses TRBV5-1 and TRBJ1-2; the match to TRBD1 covers 7 bases. The CDR3 is made up of 13 amino acids. V shed 4 bases and J 4 bases; nucleotides not matched to a gene: 4. CDR1 is SGHRS and CDR2 is YFSETQ in the germline V gene. In nucleotides, the CDR3 is TGCGCCAGCAGCGTGGGACAGTTCTATGGCTACACCTTC. Amino acid sequence: CASSVGQFYGYTF.

The chain has TRBV11-1 and TRBJ2-5, with TRBD1 as a possible D gene (5 bases). This CDR3 is built from 13 residues. V was clipped by 3 bases and J by 4 bases, with 9 bases between them. CDR1 SGHAT and CDR2 FQDESV come from the germline V gene (reference sequence). The DNA of the CDR3 is TGTGCCAGCAGCTTTTCAGGGTCAGAGACCCAGTACTTC. Residues: CASSFSGSETQYF.

The table lists this clonotype with a few counts. V is TRBV7-6 and J is TRBJ2-7; a possible D gene is TRBD2 (5 bases). V lost 5 bases and J lost 3, with 14 bases in between. The germline gives CDR1 SGHVS, CDR2 FNYEAQ. The CDR3 covers 14 residues. This chain's CDR3 is CASSLNQRSYEQYF. In DNA, the CDR3 is TGTGCCAGCAGCCTAAATCAGCGGAGCTACGAGCAGTACTTC.

This clonotype has a count of ten or more. This chain links TRBV4-1 with TRBJ1-5; TRBD1 is a possible D gene (5 bases). CDR1 is MGHRA and CDR2 is YSYEKL in the germline V gene. V was shortened by 0 bases and J by 6 bases, with 15 bases between the two germline ends. CDR3 size: 16 residues. The CDR3 coding sequence is TGCGCCAGCAGCCAAGATTTGGGGTCAGGGCTTCAGCCCCAGCATTTT. Residues: CASSQDLGSGLQPQHF.

This clonotype has ten or more counts. This rearrangement joins TRBV7-6 to TRBJ1-2; possibly TRBD1 for D (6 bases). This CDR3 has 14 residues. The germline V and J ends were trimmed by 3 bases and 8 bases, with 16 bases remaining between them. The germline gives CDR1 SGHVS, CDR2 FNYEAQ. The CDR3 protein is CASSFSGEGEGYTF. For the CDR3, the DNA is TGTGCCAGCAGCTTCTCAGGGGAAGGTGAGGGCTACACCTTC.

The chain couples TRBV5-1 to TRBJ2-3, with TRBD2 matching over 11 bases. Germline V CDR1 and CDR2: SGHRS, YFSETQ. CDR3 length equals 17 residues. The junction had 5 bases not matched to a gene; V was cut back by 1 base and J by 1 base. CDR3 nucleotide sequence: TGCGCCAGCAGCTTGACCTTAGCGGGAGGGCGCACAGATACGCAGTATTTT. Its translation is CASSLTLAGGRTDTQYF.

This clonotype occurred once. CDR3 sequence: CATSDNSGTGGEADTQYF. In nucleotides, the CDR3 is TGTGCCACCAGTGACAACTCCGGGACAGGGGGCGAGGCAGATACGCAGTATTTT. The chain employs TRBV24-1 and TRBJ2-3; 12 positions match TRBD1. The CDR3 length is 18 residues. Per the germline V gene, CDR1 is KGHDR and CDR2 is SFDVKD. V was clipped by 4 bases and J by 4 bases; unmatched bases: 11.

The V call is TRBV2, the J call TRBJ2-6, with 9 bases lining up with TRBD1. The V gene's germline CDR1 is SNHLY and CDR2 FYNNEI. The V gene end was trimmed by 7 bases and the J gene end by 2 bases; junction bases not matched to a gene: 3. The CDR3 spans 15 residues. CDR3 amino acids: CASNRDRAGANVLTF. In DNA form, the CDR3 reads TGTGCCAGCAACCGGGACAGGGCTGGGGCCAACGTCCTGACTTTC.

This rearrangement joins TRBV6-2 or TRBV6-3 to TRBJ1-5; D is unresolved. Trimming took 0 bases from V and 4 from J, leaving 10 bases between them. The V gene's germline CDR1 is MNHEY and CDR2 SVGEGT. This CDR3 is built from 15 residues. As DNA, the CDR3 is TGTGCCAGCAGTTACTCGGTTACTAATAATCAGCCCCAGCATTTT. It encodes CASSYSVTNNQPQHF.

The chain links TRBV6-1 to TRBJ2-7; perhaps TRBD2 as D (6 bases). V shed 3 bases and J shed 5 bases, with 11 bases lying between them. This CDR3 contains 13 residues. Germline V gene data show CDR1 as MNHNS and CDR2 as SASEGT. The CDR3 DNA reads as TGTGCCAGCAGTGATTCCTGGGGGGACGAGCAGTACTTC. As protein: CASSDSWGDEQYF.

This chain uses TRBV2 with TRBJ2-3, with 8 bases lining up with TRBD1. Trimming took 7 bases from V and 4 from J; bases not matched to a gene: 7. CDR3 length: 14 amino acids. Germline V lookup: CDR1 SNHLY, CDR2 FYNNEI. This chain's CDR3 is CASKPDRASDTQYF. CDR3 coding DNA: TGTGCCAGCAAACCGGACAGGGCCTCAGATACGCAGTATTTT. The whole variable domain, filled in from reference TRBV2 and TRBJ2-3, reads EPEVTQTPSHQVTQMGQEVILRCVPISNHLYFYWYRQILGQKVEFLVSFYNNEISEKSEIFDDQFSVERPDGSNFTLKIRSTKLEDSAMYFCASKPDRASDTQYFGPGTRLTVL.

The chain has TRBV12-3 or TRBV12-4 and TRBJ1-5; D possibly corresponds to TRBD1 (5 bases). The CDR3 has 13 residues. The V and J ends lost 1 base and 9 bases respectively, with 10 bases between them. DNA of the CDR3: TGTGCCAGCAGTTTAGGGGACTTAGGGCCCCAGCATTTT. Translation: CASSLGDLGPQHF.

This clonotype was seen a few times. The chain recombines TRBV20-1 with TRBJ2-3; D tentatively fits TRBD1 or TRBD2 (7 bases each). The germline V and J ends were trimmed by 2 bases and 1 base, with 10 bases remaining between them. CDR1 and CDR2 (germline): DFQATT, SNEGSKA (reference sequence). The CDR3 spans 14 residues. CDR3 loop: CSARSGGGTDTQYF. CDR3 nucleotides: TGCAGTGCTAGATCAGGGGGGGGCACAGATACGCAGTATTTT.

Here the CDR3 reads CASSEEAAGGYEQYF. The CDR3 bases are TGCGCCAGCAGCGAGGAGGCAGCGGGGGGGTACGAGCAGTACTTC. This rearrangement joins TRBV5-1 to TRBJ2-7; 10 bases are a match to TRBD2. Germline CDR1 reads SGHRS; CDR2 reads YFSETQ. CDR3 length equals 15 residues. V lost 4 bases and J lost 4; bases outside the gene matches: 8. Based on the CDR3 plus reference TRBV5-1 and TRBJ2-7, the full variable domain is KAGVTQTPRYLIKTRGQQVTLSCSPISGHRSVSWYQQTPGQGLQFLFEYFSETQRNKGNFPGRFSGRQFSNSRSEMNVSTLELGDSALYLCASSEEAAGGYEQYFGPGTRLTVT.

The gene calls are TRBV7-8 and TRBJ1-1, with D possibly matching TRBD1 (6 bases). There are 15 residues in the CDR3. Germline V lookup: CDR1 SGHVS, CDR2 FQNEAQ. V was trimmed by 5 bases and J by 2 bases, leaving 15 bases between them. CDR3 sequence: CASSVDGQPNTEAFF. CDR3 DNA sequence: TGTGCCAGCAGCGTTGACGGACAGCCCAACACTGAAGCTTTCTTT. Using reference TRBV7-8 and TRBJ1-1 for the parts outside the CDR3, the full variable domain is GAGVSQSPRYKVAKRGQDVALRCDPISGHVSLFWYQQALGQGPEFLTYFQNEAQLDKSGLPSDRFFAERPEGSVSTLKIQRTQQEDSAVYLCASSVDGQPNTEAFFGQGTRLTVV.

The chain employs TRBV6-1 and TRBJ2-7, with D maybe TRBD1 (5 bases). Trimming removed 4 bases from V and 3 bases from J, with 22 bases in between. Germline V lookup: CDR1 MNHNS, CDR2 SASEGT. This CDR3 is 17 amino acids long. DNA for the CDR3: TGTGCCAGCAGTGGAGACAGACTTGGTAGAAGATTCTACGAGCAGTACTTC. Its protein product is CASSGDRLGRRFYEQYF.

This clonotype was detected only once. The rearrangement joins TRBV2 to TRBJ1-2, with 10 bases aligning to TRBD1. The CDR3 runs 16 residues. Germline values: CDR1 SNHLY, CDR2 FYNNEI. V shed 5 bases, J shed 3 bases, and the junction held 9 bases outside the gene matches. The CDR3 nucleotides read TGTGCCAGCAGTTTTCGACCCGGGACAGGGGACTATGGCTACACCTTC. This translates into CASSFRPGTGDYGYTF. The full variable domain, in which reference TRBV2 and TRBJ1-2 provide the parts outside the CDR3, is EPEVTQTPSHQVTQMGQEVILRCVPISNHLYFYWYRQILGQKVEFLVSFYNNEISEKSEIFDDQFSVERPDGSNFTLKIRSTKLEDSAMYFCASSFRPGTGDYGYTFGSGTRLTVV.

This clonotype occurred a few times. J is TRBJ2-5 and V is TRBV2; D is perhaps TRBD1 (7 bases). Germline CDR1 is SNHLY and CDR2 is FYNNEI. V dropped 4 bases and J dropped 2 bases, with 17 bases sitting between them. The CDR3 length is 16 residues. CDR3 residues: CASSGQGGPLQETQYF. In DNA, the CDR3 is TGTGCCAGCAGTGGTCAGGGGGGACCCCTTCAAGAGACCCAGTACTTC.

In its sample, this clonotype was seen many times. CDR3 residues: CASGLRSGNTIYF. In DNA form, the CDR3 reads TGTGCTAGTGGTTTGCGCAGTGGAAACACCATATATTTT. The chain recombines TRBV12-5 with TRBJ1-3; D uncertain. The V end was cut by 2 bases, the J end by 3 bases, with 5 bases between. CDR1 and CDR2 (germline): LGHNT, FRNRAP. This CDR3 has 13 amino acids.

Of note for this clonotype: Germline is not matched at one junction end, which may reflect a read error. The genes are TRBV2 and TRBJ1-1; D not resolved. The CDR3 loop spans 13 amino acids. The germline V gene has CDR1 SNHLY and CDR2 FYNNEI. Here the CDR3 reads CTSSGRMNTEAFF. The CDR3 DNA reads TGTACCAGCAGTGGACGGATGAACACTGAAGCTTTCTTT.

The J gene is TRBJ2-5, the V gene TRBV9, with 7 positions matching TRBD1. J lost 4 bases, V lost 4 bases, and 4 bases had no gene match. The CDR3 spans 13 residues. The germline CDR1 and CDR2 sequences are SGDLS and YYNGEE. The CDR3 coding sequence is TGTGCCAGCAGCCAAGCAGGGGGAGAGACCCAGTACTTC. This translates into CASSQAGGETQYF.

This clonotype occurred a few times. V gene TRBV18 combines with J gene TRBJ2-1, with D hard to call. With 0 bases removed from V and 8 bases from J, the gap between germline ends came to 11 bases. The germline gives CDR1 KGHSH, CDR2 LQKENI. This CDR3 region has 14 residues. The CDR3 DNA reads as TGTGCCAGCTCACCACCCATATCTGGGGATGAGCAGTTCTTC. The encoded protein is CASSPPISGDEQFF.

In its sample, this clonotype was seen once. The chain couples TRBV19 to TRBJ1-2, with 9 bases that match TRBD1. Germline V gene lookup returns CDR1 LNHDA and CDR2 SQIVND (reference sequence). After removal of 5 bases from V and 3 bases from J, the junction contained 4 bases not matched to a gene. This CDR3 contains 14 residues. The CDR3, as DNA: TGTGCCAGTAGTGGGGGGACAGGGCACTATGGCTACACCTTC. Amino acid sequence: CASSGGTGHYGYTF.

The rearrangement joins TRBV11-2 to TRBJ2-1; D is unresolved. CDR1 is SGHAT and CDR2 is FQNNGV in the germline V gene. CDR3 length: 14 amino acids. Trimming removed 1 base at V and 7 bases at J, with 11 bases between. CDR3 in DNA: TGTGCCAGCAGCTTAGGGCTAGGTGGGAATGAGCAGTTCTTC. It is translated as CASSLGLGGNEQFF.

V and J are TRBV20-1 and TRBJ2-7, with D tentatively TRBD2 (5 bases). Trimming took off 6 bases at V and 2 bases at J, with 20 bases between the two ends. CDR3 length equals 15 residues. CDR1 and CDR2 from the germline V gene are DFQATT and SNEGSKA (reference sequence). The CDR3 loop reads CSAPRAITDPYEQYF. The CDR3 DNA reads as TGCAGTGCCCCGCGGGCCATAACCGACCCCTACGAGCAGTACTTC.

Only a few counts were recorded for this clonotype. The V and J genes are TRBV7-9 and TRBJ1-4; 10 positions match TRBD1. Germline CDR1 and CDR2: SEHNR and FQNEAQ (reference sequence). After removal of 6 bases from V and 7 bases from J, the junction contained 11 bases not matched to a gene. The CDR3 runs 16 residues. CDR3: CASSSLPRDRGEKLFF. As DNA, the CDR3 is TGTGCCAGCAGTTCCTTGCCCCGGGACAGGGGTGAAAAACTGTTTTTT.

The sample holds a few counts of this clonotype. This chain joins TRBV20-1 and TRBJ2-7; D is ambiguous. Per the germline V gene, CDR1 is DFQATT and CDR2 is SNEGSKA (reference sequence). The CDR3 is 13 amino acids. Trimming stripped 1 base from V and 4 bases from J, with 11 bases between. The DNA of the CDR3 is TGCAGTGCTAGAGCGGGCAGAGATTACGAGCAGTACTTC. This codes for CSARAGRDYEQYF.

The chain carries TRBV24-1 and TRBJ2-5; TRBD1 matches 12 bases. Germline V gives CDR1 KGHDR, CDR2 SFDVKD. Unmatched junction bases numbered 2, after V lost 5 bases and J lost 2 bases. The CDR3 spans 15 residues. The CDR3 region is CATSGDRGRQETQYF. CDR3 nucleotides: TGTGCCACCAGTGGGGACAGGGGGCGGCAAGAGACCCAGTACTTC.

This clonotype has a single count. The junction departs from germline at one end; a sequencing error may be responsible. This chain links TRBV24-1 with TRBJ1-1; weak D call: TRBD1 (5 bases). Germline CDR1 KGHDR, CDR2 SFDVKD. The CDR3 runs to 16 residues. The CDR3 DNA reads TGTGCCACCAGTGATCCCAACAGGCGGGGGAACACTGAGGCTTTCTTT. This encodes CATSDPNRRGNTEAFF.